A single sample gave rise to the 28 T cell receptor beta chains below, sequenced in a study of T cell responses to AZD1222 COVID-19 vaccine. Assay used: immunoSEQ multiplex PCR; TCRdb lists only in-frame clones, some missing. Among 75,000 to 95,000 clones listed, around nine tenths were seen once. Sequenced material: peripheral blood, taken on day 0 of AZD1222 vaccination. All receptors derive from an adult in good health.

As for this clone: A junction end diverges from the germline sequence, so it may reflect a read error. The V gene is TRBV6-5, the J gene TRBJ2-7, with D maybe TRBD2 (5 bases). The V gene's germline CDR1 is MNHEY and CDR2 SVGAGI. The CDR3 is 11 residues long. CDR3 DNA sequence: TGTGCCAGCGGAGGTGGTGCAGCCTCCTTCTTC. Protein product: CASGGGAASFF.

The genes are TRBV7-6 and TRBJ1-1, with TRBD1 identical over 7 bases. CDR3 length: 15 residues. Trimming took 1 base from V and 1 from J; bases not matched to a gene: 3. The germline V gene has CDR1 SGHVS and CDR2 FNYEAQ. The CDR3 protein is CASSLGTGGNTEAFF. DNA of the CDR3: TGTGCCAGCAGCTTAGGGACAGGAGGGAACACTGAAGCTTTCTTT.

This clone was observed a few times. This chain links TRBV3-1 (or the pseudogene TRBV3-2) with TRBJ1-5, with D possibly matching TRBD1 (6 bases). This CDR3 contains 14 residues. The V end lost 5 bases, the J end lost 2 bases, and 10 bases lay between the germline ends. Germline CDR1 reads LGHDT; CDR2 reads YNNKEL (reference sequence). The CDR3 sequence is CASSGGLGNQPQHF. CDR3 nucleotides: TGTGCCAGCAGCGGGGGGCTGGGCAATCAGCCCCAGCATTTT.

Concerning this clone: The sample has other DNA sequences that encode this CDR3 too. The chain is built from TRBV2 and TRBJ2-3; D gene unclear. This CDR3 comprises 14 residues. Germline CDR1 and CDR2: SNHLY and FYNNEI. V was shortened by 4 bases and J by 0 bases, with 8 bases between the two germline ends. Here the CDR3 DNA reads TGTGCCAGCAGTGGCTTCGGAAGCACAGATACGCAGTATTTT. Translating it yields CASSGFGSTDTQYF.

The V call is TRBV21-1, the J call TRBJ2-5; the D call TRBD1 from the table was never checked on the DNA. TRBV21-1 is deemed a pseudogene. The length of the CDR3 is 15 residues. DNA of the CDR3: TGTGCCAGCAGCAAAGAAACAGGGTGGGATGAGACCCAGTACTTC. This encodes CASSKETGWDETQYF.

This sequence joins TRBV5-1 and TRBJ2-5; no clear D. The CDR3 sequence is 15 residues long. In germline, CDR1 is SGHRS, CDR2 YFSETQ. Deletions cut 1 base from V and 1 base from J, with 11 bases between. The CDR3 region has the DNA TGCGCCAGCAGCTTGATCGCTTCAACCCAAGAGACCCAGTACTTC. Translated: CASSLIASTQETQYF.

The chain combines TRBV18 with TRBJ2-3, with D possibly called TRBD1 or TRBD2 (5 bases each). The V gene lost 0 bases and the J gene lost 4 bases, with 17 bases spanning the gap. This CDR3 contains 17 residues. CDR1 and CDR2 from the germline V gene are KGHSH and LQKENI. The CDR3 DNA follows: TGTGCCAGCTCACCACCGGGGGACCTCATCGGGGCAGATACGCAGTATTTT. This sequence encodes CASSPPGDLIGADTQYF.

V is TRBV20-1 and J is TRBJ1-2; no firm D call. Germline V gene data show CDR1 as DFQATT and CDR2 as SNEGSKA (reference sequence). Trimming cost V 6 bases and J 5 bases, with 10 bases left between them. This CDR3 is 11 amino acids long. CDR3 DNA sequence: TGCAGTGCGCTGCAGGATTATGGCTACACCTTC. Translation gives CSALQDYGYTF.

The chain has TRBV7-8 and TRBJ1-4; a weak D match, TRBD1 (5 bases). Germline CDR1 SGHVS, CDR2 FQNEAQ. This CDR3 spans 15 amino acids. The germline V and J ends were trimmed by 7 bases and 0 bases, with 12 bases remaining between them. The CDR3 coding sequence is TGTGCCAGCAAAAGACAGCGTGCAACTAATGAAAAACTGTTTTTT. Translated, it gives CASKRQRATNEKLFF.

This chain joins TRBV18 and TRBJ1-3, with D perhaps TRBD1 (5 bases). Germline loops: CDR1 KGHSH, CDR2 LQKENI. This CDR3 is built from 13 residues. V lost 2 bases and J lost 6, with 8 bases in between. The CDR3 coding sequence is TGTGCCAGCTCACCATTAGGGGAAAACACCATATATTTT. This encodes CASSPLGENTIYF.

The chain recombines TRBV5-1 with TRBJ1-1, with a possible D match to TRBD1 (5 bases). Trimming stripped 2 bases from V and 1 base from J, with 9 bases between. The CDR3 has 14 amino acids. Germline V gene sequence: CDR1 SGHRS, CDR2 YFSETQ. CDR3 loop: CASSFGRANTEAFF. The CDR3 nucleotides read TGCGCCAGCAGCTTCGGCAGGGCGAACACTGAAGCTTTCTTT.

V and J are TRBV5-8 and TRBJ2-1; a possible D gene is TRBD2 (6 bases). The CDR3 runs 16 residues. CDR1 and CDR2 (germline): SGHTS, YDEGEE. Trimming left V 0 bases short and J 2 bases short, with 12 bases between. This CDR3 reads CASSLAGGDPYNEQFF. DNA of the CDR3: TGTGCCAGCAGCTTGGCCGGGGGAGACCCCTACAATGAGCAGTTCTTC. Full variable domain (remainder filled in from reference TRBV5-8 and TRBJ2-1): EAGVTQSPTHLIKTRGQQATLRCSPISGHTSVYWYQQALGLGLQFLLWYDEGEERNRGNFPPRFSGRQFPNYSSELNVNALELEDSALYLCASSLAGGDPYNEQFFGPGTRLTVL.

CDR3 region: CASRSGVHQGQPQHF. The DNA of the CDR3 is TGTGCCAGTAGGTCCGGGGTCCATCAGGGCCAGCCCCAGCATTTT. The chain combines TRBV19 with TRBJ1-5; TRBD1 is a possible D gene (5 bases). V lost 6 bases to trimming and J lost 7 bases, with 19 bases between them. The CDR3 extends over 15 amino acids. CDR1 is LNHDA, CDR2 SQIVND, per germline (reference sequence).

CDR3 coding DNA: TGTGCCAGTAAGAAAAACACTGAAGCTTTCTTT. It is translated as CASKKNTEAFF. The chain links TRBV19 to TRBJ1-1; D is undetermined. This CDR3 has 11 residues. The germline V and J ends were trimmed by 7 bases and 2 bases, with 5 bases remaining between them. Germline loops: CDR1 LNHDA, CDR2 SQIVND (reference sequence).

V is TRBV24-1 and J is TRBJ2-3; 8 bases line up with TRBD2. The CDR3 length is 18 residues. Germline CDR1 reads KGHDR; CDR2 reads SFDVKD. The V and J ends lost 3 bases and 3 bases, in that order; junction bases with no gene match: 13. The CDR3 nucleotides are TGTGCCACCAGTGATAACGGACTTAGTAGCGGGATTACAGATACGCAGTATTTT. It translates to CATSDNGLSSGITDTQYF.

The chain is built from TRBV4-3 and TRBJ2-3; D not certain. This CDR3 contains 16 residues. Germline V gives CDR1 LGHNA, CDR2 YSLEER. The V gene lost 5 bases and the J gene lost 0 bases, with 15 bases spanning the gap. CDR3 coding DNA: TGCGCCAGCAGCGGAGTCGGGTTCCTTAGCACAGATACGCAGTATTTT. It translates to CASSGVGFLSTDTQYF.

The chain couples TRBV5-6 to TRBJ1-5; no firm D call. The germline V gene has CDR1 SGHDT and CDR2 YYEEEE. The length of the CDR3 is 13 residues. Trimming shortened V by 3 bases and J by 2 bases, and 6 bases separated the two germline ends. This CDR3 reads CASSSIRNQPQHF. As DNA, the CDR3 is TGTGCCAGCAGCTCCATTCGCAATCAGCCCCAGCATTTT.

J is TRBJ1-6 and V is TRBV27, with D unresolved. CDR3 length: 16 amino acids. Germline CDR1 MNHEY, CDR2 SMNVEV (reference sequence). The ends were cut back, 2 bases at V and 1 base at J, with 9 bases in the middle. CDR3 sequence (DNA): TGTGCCAGCAGTTTACGACTCGGGTCCTATAATTCACCCCTCCACTTT. It encodes CASSLRLGSYNSPLHF.

The rearrangement joins TRBV11-3 to TRBJ2-1, with 7 bases that match TRBD2. This CDR3 has 16 amino acids. The germline V gene has CDR1 SGHNT and CDR2 YENEEA. The junction had 13 bases not matched to a gene; V was cut back by 5 bases and J by 6 bases. CDR3 in amino acids: CASSPRETGGRNEQFF. The CDR3 DNA follows: TGTGCCAGCAGCCCACGGGAGACGGGAGGACGCAATGAGCAGTTCTTC.

The J gene is TRBJ2-7, the V gene TRBV6-5, with TRBD1 matching over 9 bases. The germline V gene encodes CDR1 MNHEY and CDR2 SVGAGI. This CDR3 has 15 amino acids. V lost 3 bases to trimming and J lost 1 base; unmatched junction nucleotides: 4. CDR3 nucleotides: TGTGCCAGCAGTTATTCCGGGACAGGGTCCTACGAGCAGTACTTC. This encodes CASSYSGTGSYEQYF.

This chain uses TRBV5-3 with TRBJ1-1, with a possible D match to TRBD1 (5 bases). TRBV5-3 is given ORF status, its function remaining uncertain. The CDR3 totals 15 residues. V dropped 4 bases and J dropped 1 base, with 14 bases sitting between them. The CDR3 nucleotides are TGTGCCAGAAGCAGGGGCAGGGTGGGGAACACTGAAGCTTTCTTT. It is translated as CARSRGRVGNTEAFF.

This clone was counted a few times. The CDR3, as DNA: TGTGCCAGCAGCTTAGCGGCTAGTGAGACCCAGTACTTC. Residues: CASSLAASETQYF. The chain combines TRBV7-2 with TRBJ2-5; D is undetermined. V was cut by 0 bases and J by 5 bases, with 7 bases left in between. CDR3 length equals 13 residues. Looked up from germline, CDR1 is SGHTA and CDR2 is FQGNSA. Full variable domain (missing parts from reference TRBV7-2 and TRBJ2-5): GAGVSQSPSNKVTEKGKDVELRCDPISGHTALYWYRQSLGQGLEFLIYFQGNSAPDKSGLPSDRFSAERTGGSVSTLTIQRTQQEDSAVYLCASSLAASETQYFGPGTRLLVL.

The genes are TRBV7-8 and TRBJ1-1; D remains unclear. Germline lookup yields CDR1 SGHVS and CDR2 FQNEAQ. The ends were cut back, 5 bases at V and 5 bases at J, with 21 bases in the middle. This CDR3 region has 16 residues. The CDR3 DNA is TGTGCCAGCAGCCCGCGAGCGGTAGGGAGTTGGACTGAAGCTTTCTTT. Translated: CASSPRAVGSWTEAFF. Full variable domain (rest looked up from reference TRBV7-8 and TRBJ1-1): GAGVSQSPRYKVAKRGQDVALRCDPISGHVSLFWYQQALGQGPEFLTYFQNEAQLDKSGLPSDRFFAERPEGSVSTLKIQRTQQEDSAVYLCASSPRAVGSWTEAFFGQGTRLTVV.

The chain recombines TRBV6-5 with TRBJ1-5; tentative D call: TRBD1 (5 bases). Germline V CDR1 and CDR2: MNHEY, SVGAGI. The CDR3 totals 16 residues. V was cut by 0 bases and J by 0 bases, with 9 bases left in between. The CDR3: CASSYSWGDSNQPQHF. CDR3 in DNA: TGTGCCAGCAGTTACTCTTGGGGGGATAGCAATCAGCCCCAGCATTTT.

The chain employs TRBV12-5 and TRBJ1-2, with D maybe TRBD1 (5 bases). CDR1 and CDR2 (germline): LGHNT, FRNRAP. This CDR3 has 12 amino acids. Trimming pared 3 bases from V and 7 bases from J, leaving 9 bases between. CDR3 residues: CASGFGGGGYTF. The DNA of the CDR3 is TGTGCTAGTGGTTTTGGGGGGGGTGGCTACACCTTC.

The chain links TRBV6-5 to TRBJ1-3; D is ambiguous. The CDR3 is 14 residues long. Germline V gives CDR1 MNHEY, CDR2 SVGAGI. V gave up 8 bases and J gave up 0 bases, with 11 bases separating them. Written as DNA, the CDR3 is TGTGCCAGCGGGAGAGGATACTCTGGAAACACCATATATTTT. Translation: CASGRGYSGNTIYF.

The V gene is TRBV2, the J gene TRBJ2-3; weak D call: TRBD2 (7 bases). V was trimmed by 4 bases and J by 2 bases, leaving 16 bases between them. The CDR3 runs to 16 residues. The germline V gene has CDR1 SNHLY and CDR2 FYNNEI. CDR3 nucleotide sequence: TGTGCCAGCAGTGTCAGGGGAGGGCAGCTCACAGATACGCAGTATTTT. This encodes CASSVRGGQLTDTQYF.

V usage is TRBV27 and J usage is TRBJ1-4; 7 bases are shared with TRBD1. The CDR3 consists of 15 residues. V lost 6 bases to trimming and J lost 8 bases; unmatched junction nucleotides: 12. The germline V gene encodes CDR1 MNHEY and CDR2 SMNVEV (reference sequence). Here the CDR3 reads CASRPVTGSGEKLFF. CDR3 coding DNA: TGTGCCAGCAGGCCCGTGACAGGGTCAGGGGAAAAACTGTTTTTT.